This TCR beta chain derives from a study of blood T cell repertoires in COVID-19. This table comes from immunoSEQ multiplex PCR, and its TCRdb copy is limited to in-frame clones, with some not included. The sample has around 80,000 clones, 75% to 85% seen once; the top ten hold 25% to 30%. V was cut by 6 bases and J by 4 bases, with 8 bases left in between. The CDR3 runs 12 residues. Germline assignment: CDR1 SEHNR and CDR2 FQNEAQ (reference sequence). The V gene is TRBV7-9, the J gene TRBJ2-3; weak D call: TRBD1 (5 bases). Sequencing used peripheral blood. The TCR was taken from a woman older than 75 with acute or convalescent COVID-19. The CDR3 DNA reads TGTGCCAGCAGTTCCAGGGCAGATACGCAGTATTTT. Its protein product is CASSSRADTQYF. Full variable domain (outside the CDR3, taken from reference TRBV7-9 and TRBJ2-3): DTGVSQNPRHKITKRGQNVTFRCDPISEHNRLYWYRQTLGQGPEFLTYFQNEAQLEKSRLLSDRFSAERPKGSFSTLEIQRTEQGDSAMYLCASSSRADTQYFGPGTRLTVL.